What follows are 2 T cell receptor beta chains derived from one specimen sequenced in a study of radiation and T cells in renal cell carcinoma. Time point defined: blood 4 weeks post-SBRT, at nephrectomy. Treatment denoted: 15 Gy SBRT to primary tumor, nephrectomy 4 weeks later. Libraries were prepared by immunoSEQ multiplex PCR; TCRdb keeps only in-frame clonotypes and omits some of them. The sample carries about 78,000 clones, roughly nine tenths recorded once. Sample: blood, taken from a patient whose treatment included radiotherapy and nephrectomy. These receptors all come from a woman in her 70s with renal cell carcinoma.

The chain recombines TRBV4-3 with TRBJ2-5; D perhaps matches TRBD1 (6 bases). Germline CDR1 and CDR2: LGHNA and YSLEER. The V gene lost 1 base and the J gene lost 1 base, with 7 bases spanning the gap. The CDR3 runs to 14 residues. CDR3 in amino acids: CASSQGTVQETQYF. CDR3 DNA sequence: TGCGCCAGCAGCCAAGGGACAGTCCAAGAGACCCAGTACTTC.

The chain combines TRBV14 with TRBJ2-1; D is unclear. Trimming took 5 bases from V and 5 from J, leaving 16 bases between them. The CDR3 contains 15 residues. Germline V gene lookup returns CDR1 SGHDN and CDR2 FVKESK. The CDR3 nucleotides are TGTGCCAGCAGCACCCCTGGACGGACCAACAATGAGCAGTTCTTC. It is translated as CASSTPGRTNNEQFF. Variable domain in full (rest from reference TRBV14 and TRBJ2-1): EAGVTQFPSHSVIEKGQTVTLRCDPISGHDNLYWYRRVMGKEIKFLLHFVKESKQDESGMPNNRFLAERTGGTYSTLKVQPAELEDSGVYFCASSTPGRTNNEQFFGPGTRLTVL.